The 16 T cell receptor beta chains below were found in one sample sequenced in a study of early T cells in non-severe SARS-CoV-2 infection (dated by TCRdb to the early 2020s). The library was generated by 5' RACE. Sequenced using a NextSeq 500. The public reads were run again by TCRdb, first through fastp at Q25 and then through MiXCR, and only productive beta chains were kept. CDR3 protein duplicates are merged, each entry listing the most common genes and DNA. The sample contains about 60,000 distinct CDR3 sequences, roughly an eighth of them found a single time. The leading ten clones occupy less than 4.5% of the sample. Sequencing was done on a sample of whole blood. Receptors originate from an adult who was a healthcare worker with PCR-confirmed SARS-CoV-2 infection or an uninfected control (not recorded which).

The table lists this clonotype with many counts. The chain has TRBV4-3 and TRBJ1-4; D is unclear. Germline V CDR1 and CDR2: LGHNA, YSLEER. The V end was cut by 4 bases, the J end by 4 bases, with 13 bases between. The CDR3 length is 15 residues. The CDR3 sequence: CASSPLAWGNEKLFF. As DNA, the CDR3 is TGCGCCAGCAGCCCCCTGGCTTGGGGTAATGAAAAACTGTTTTTT.

In its sample, this clonotype was seen many times. The rearrangement links TRBV4-1 to TRBJ1-2, with D possibly matching TRBD1 (6 bases). The CDR3 is made up of 16 amino acids. V gave up 2 bases and J gave up 2 bases, with 15 bases separating them. Germline CDR1 MGHRA, CDR2 YSYEKL. The CDR3 loop is CASSQLSKGGNYGYTF. The CDR3 DNA reads TGCGCCAGCAGCCAATTGTCCAAGGGGGGGAACTATGGCTACACCTTC.

The chain is built from TRBV7-9 and TRBJ2-1; perhaps TRBD2 as D (6 bases). Germline CDR1 is SEHNR and CDR2 is FQNEAQ (reference sequence). CDR3 size: 20 residues. Trimming removed 4 bases at V and 7 bases at J, with 32 bases between. As DNA, the CDR3 is TGTGCCAGCAGCTCACCCCTTGGAGCGGGTGGGGTCCAGCGCGGGAATGAGCAGTTCTTC. It translates to CASSSPLGAGGVQRGNEQFF.

The J gene is TRBJ1-1, the V gene TRBV29-1; D not certain. The CDR3 has 15 amino acids. V dropped 2 bases and J dropped 9 bases, with 22 bases sitting between them. Germline CDR1 is SQVTM and CDR2 is ANQGSEA. The CDR3, as DNA: TGCAGCGTTGAAATGTTCAGTGTTGGCCTACGCAAAGCTTTCTTT. Amino acid sequence: CSVEMFSVGLRKAFF.

This chain links TRBV20-1 with TRBJ2-3; 9 bases fit TRBD1. CDR1 and CDR2 from the germline V gene are DFQATT and SNEGSKA (reference sequence). J lost 4 bases, V lost 4 bases, and 9 bases had no gene match. This CDR3 comprises 15 residues. The CDR3 protein is CSATRDRASSDTQYF. The CDR3, as DNA: TGCAGTGCTACTCGGGACAGGGCGAGTTCAGATACGCAGTATTTT.

This clonotype appeared many times. The V and J genes are TRBV27 and TRBJ2-1, with D hard to call. Germline V gene sequence: CDR1 MNHEY, CDR2 SMNVEV (reference sequence). V was shortened by 5 bases and J by 3 bases, with 11 bases between the two germline ends. The CDR3 sequence is 14 residues long. CDR3 nucleotides: TGTGCCAGCAGTCCCTCTTTTGTCTACAATGAGCAGTTCTTC. Its translation: CASSPSFVYNEQFF.

This clonotype was picked up many times. The rearrangement uses TRBV29-1 and TRBJ1-2; D not resolved. Trimming took 2 bases from V and 4 from J, leaving 11 bases between them. The length of the CDR3 is 13 residues. Germline V gene sequence: CDR1 SQVTM, CDR2 ANQGSEA. CDR3 sequence: CSVEPSGVYGYTF. DNA of the CDR3: TGCAGCGTTGAACCCAGTGGAGTCTATGGCTACACCTTC.

This clonotype has just a few counts. This chain links TRBV11-2 with TRBJ1-4; 10 bases match TRBD1. There are 15 residues in the CDR3. Germline-derived CDR1 and CDR2 are SGHAT and FQNNGV. V shed 4 bases, J shed 10 bases, and the junction held 9 bases outside the gene matches. In DNA, the CDR3 is TGTGCCAGCAGCTCCCTTAGGACAGGGGGGGGAAAACTGTTTTTT. Residues: CASSSLRTGGGKLFF.

The sample holds a few counts of this clonotype. V usage is TRBV19 and J usage is TRBJ2-2; D remains ambiguous. CDR3 length equals 14 residues. The germline V gene encodes CDR1 LNHDA and CDR2 SQIVND (reference sequence). Trimming shortened V by 5 bases and J by 1 base, and 8 bases separated the two germline ends. In nucleotides, the CDR3 is TGTGCCAGTAGTCGAAGGAGGAACACCGGGGAGCTGTTTTTT. Residues: CASSRRRNTGELFF.

This clonotype occurred many times. V is TRBV6-6 and J is TRBJ2-1; D unresolved. The germline gives CDR1 MNHNY, CDR2 SVGAGI (reference sequence). Trimming took 3 bases from V and 9 from J, leaving 21 bases between them. The length of the CDR3 is 16 residues. For the CDR3, the DNA is TGTGCCAGCAGTTATGGTCTAACACCTACCTACGGTGAGCAGTTCTTC. Translation gives CASSYGLTPTYGEQFF.

This clonotype was seen a few times. J is TRBJ2-7 and V is TRBV29-1, with D possibly being TRBD2 (5 bases). The CDR3 totals 11 residues. The germline V gene has CDR1 SQVTM and CDR2 ANQGSEA. The V gene lost 6 bases and the J gene lost 5 bases, with 11 bases spanning the gap. CDR3 in DNA: TGCAGCGTCACTAGTTCCGACGAGCAGTACTTC. It specifies CSVTSSDEQYF.

This clonotype has a handful of counts. The chain uses TRBV10-2 and TRBJ1-5, with 7 bases that match TRBD1. The length of the CDR3 is 13 residues. V shed 6 bases and J 5 bases; nucleotides not matched to a gene: 4. Germline-derived CDR1 and CDR2 are WSHSY and SAAADI. CDR3 sequence reads: CASSRDSHQPQHF. In DNA, the CDR3 is TGCGCCAGCAGCAGGGACAGCCATCAGCCCCAGCATTTT.

This clonotype has a count of ten or more. The chain combines TRBV5-1 with TRBJ2-7; TRBD1 matches 9 bases. Germline assignment: CDR1 SGHRS and CDR2 YFSETQ. J was trimmed by 2 bases and V by 3 bases; bases with no gene match: 3. CDR3 length: 14 amino acids. CDR3 sequence reads: CASSWDRATYEQYF. As DNA, the CDR3 is TGCGCCAGCAGCTGGGACAGGGCAACCTACGAGCAGTACTTC.

This clonotype appeared many times. The gene calls are TRBV28 and TRBJ2-7; TRBD1 aligns across 7 bases. Germline lookup yields CDR1 MDHEN and CDR2 SYDVKM. The ends lost 11 bases at V and 3 bases at J; junction bases unmatched: 1. The CDR3 totals 10 residues. This chain's CDR3 is CARTGYEQYF. CDR3 DNA: TGTGCCCGGACAGGCTACGAGCAGTACTTC.

This clonotype turned up a few times. V gene TRBV6-5 combines with J gene TRBJ2-7; D remains unclear. The CDR3 spans 14 residues. Germline CDR1 and CDR2: MNHEY and SVGAGI. The germline V and J ends were trimmed by 6 bases and 6 bases, with 18 bases remaining between them. This chain's CDR3 is CASSKPGAVGEQYF. The CDR3 nucleotides are TGTGCCAGCAGCAAACCGGGCGCTGTCGGCGAGCAGTACTTC.

The V gene is TRBV18, the J gene TRBJ2-3; D is tentatively TRBD1 or TRBD2 (5 bases each). The ends were cut back, 2 bases at V and 2 bases at J, with 11 bases in the middle. The CDR3 is 15 residues long. Germline CDR1 is KGHSH and CDR2 is LQKENI. The CDR3 DNA is TGTGCCAGCTCACCAATGGGGACCTACACAGATACGCAGTATTTT. It encodes CASSPMGTYTDTQYF.